The clone carrying this T cell receptor (beta chain) showed up just a few times. The antigen remains unidentified. This sample stems from a study of T cell responses to AZD1222 COVID-19 vaccine. Study observations and caveats: Every sample of the repertoires postdated the peak T cell response. The sample set comprised mostly white British donors with more females, and clonal diversity was possibly underestimated.

Repertoires were generated with immunoSEQ multiplex PCR, while TCRdb's copy carries only in-frame clones and drops some. Of about 140,000 clones detected, 92% appear once; the ten largest clones hold 3% to 4%. CDR1 and CDR2 from the germline V gene are SGHVS and FNYEAQ. V was clipped by 0 bases and J by 0 bases; unmatched bases: 3. The CDR3 totals 18 residues. The rearrangement joins TRBV7-6 to TRBJ2-2; 11 positions match TRBD2. Material: peripheral blood, obtained 28 days after the second AZD1222 dose. This clonotype was sampled from an adult who received the AZD1222 COVID-19 vaccine. CDR3 DNA: TGTGCCAGCAGCTTAGCCGGACTAGCGGGTCCGAACACCGGGGAGCTGTTTTTT. Translation gives CASSLAGLAGPNTGELFF.